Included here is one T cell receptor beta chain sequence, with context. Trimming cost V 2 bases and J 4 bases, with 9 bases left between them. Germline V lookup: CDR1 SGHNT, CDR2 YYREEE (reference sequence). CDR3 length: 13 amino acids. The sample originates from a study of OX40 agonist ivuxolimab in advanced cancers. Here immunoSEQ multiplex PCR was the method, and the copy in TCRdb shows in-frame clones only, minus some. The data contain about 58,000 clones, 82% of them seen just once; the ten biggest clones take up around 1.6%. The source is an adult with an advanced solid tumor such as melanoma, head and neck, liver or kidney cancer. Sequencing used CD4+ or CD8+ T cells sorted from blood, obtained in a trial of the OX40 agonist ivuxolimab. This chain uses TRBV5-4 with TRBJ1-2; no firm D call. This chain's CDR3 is CASSLERIYGYTF. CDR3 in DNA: TGTGCCAGCAGCTTAGAACGAATCTATGGCTACACCTTC.